Below are 23 T cell receptor beta chains sequenced from a single sample in a study of blood T cell repertoires in COVID-19. Sequenced by immunoSEQ multiplex PCR; TCRdb stores in-frame clones only, minus some. The table lists approximately 160,000 clones, 90% to 95% of them singletons. What was sequenced was peripheral blood. The origin of the receptors is a man aged 45 to 65 with acute or convalescent COVID-19.

The rearrangement joins TRBV6-5 to TRBJ2-6, with a weak D call TRBD1 (5 bases). Germline V gives CDR1 MNHEY, CDR2 SVGAGI. V gave up 6 bases and J gave up 0 bases, with 9 bases separating them. This CDR3 has 15 residues. In DNA, the CDR3 is TGTGCCAGCAGCCGAGACAGCTCTGGGGCCAACGTCCTGACTTTC. It translates to CASSRDSSGANVLTF.

The CDR3 coding sequence is TGTGCCAGCAGCCGGGGACACGATTACTCTGGAAACACCATATATTTT. This gives the protein CASSRGHDYSGNTIYF. The chain links TRBV3-1 (or the pseudogene TRBV3-2) to TRBJ1-3; D possibly corresponds to TRBD1 (6 bases). Germline CDR1 LGHDT, CDR2 YNNKEL (reference sequence). Trimming pared 4 bases from V and 0 bases from J, leaving 13 bases between. This CDR3 region has 16 residues.

The CDR3 sequence: CASSATDRVNQPQHF. Written as DNA, the CDR3 is TGTGCCAGTAGCGCAACCGACAGGGTCAATCAGCCCCAGCATTTT. J is TRBJ1-5 and V is TRBV19; 7 bases are shared with TRBD1. The CDR3 has 15 amino acids. Looked up from germline, CDR1 is LNHDA and CDR2 is SQIVND (reference sequence). J was trimmed by 3 bases and V by 6 bases; bases with no gene match: 8.

The V call is TRBV7-9, the J call TRBJ2-1, with 10 bases aligning to TRBD2. V shed 6 bases and J 7 bases; nucleotides not matched to a gene: 3. Germline-derived CDR1 and CDR2 are SEHNR and FQNEAQ (reference sequence). The CDR3 totals 13 residues. CDR3 nucleotide sequence: TGTGCCAGCAGTTTTAGCGGGGGGAATGAGCAGTTCTTC. It encodes CASSFSGGNEQFF.

The rearrangement links TRBV7-2 to TRBJ2-5, with D perhaps matching TRBD1 (5 bases). V shed 1 base and J shed 2 bases, with 14 bases lying between them. The CDR3 totals 16 residues. The germline V gene has CDR1 SGHTA and CDR2 FQGNSA. For the CDR3, the DNA is TGTGCCAGCAGCTTAGTCCTGGGGCTAGAACAAGAGACCCAGTACTTC. Its protein product is CASSLVLGLEQETQYF.

The V gene is TRBV12-3 or TRBV12-4, the J gene TRBJ2-2; D not certain. The CDR3 has 13 amino acids. Trimming pared 3 bases from V and 0 bases from J, leaving 2 bases between. The CDR3 protein is CASSFTNTGELFF. CDR3 nucleotide sequence: TGTGCCAGCAGTTTTACGAACACCGGGGAGCTGTTTTTT.

This chain connects TRBV11-3 to TRBJ2-1; the match to TRBD2 covers 9 bases. This CDR3 region has 15 residues. CDR1 and CDR2 from the germline V gene are SGHNT and YENEEA. Trimming took 1 base from V and 5 from J; bases not matched to a gene: 3. This CDR3 reads CASSLGLAENNEQFF. CDR3 sequence (DNA): TGTGCCAGCAGCTTAGGACTAGCGGAGAACAATGAGCAGTTCTTC. The entire variable domain, with the rest obtained from reference TRBV11-3 and TRBJ2-1, is as follows: EAGVVQSPRYKIIEKKQPVAFWCNPISGHNTLYWYLQNLGQGPELLIRYENEEAVDDSQLPKDRFSAERLKGVDSTLKIQPAELGDSAVYLCASSLGLAENNEQFFGPGTRLTVL.

The CDR3 region has the DNA TGTGCCAGCAGCTTGTATGGAGGTAGGACGTCAAATGAGCAGTTCTTC. Its protein product is CASSLYGGRTSNEQFF. The chain combines TRBV5-5 with TRBJ2-1; tentatively, D is TRBD2 (5 bases). The CDR3 has 16 amino acids. V was trimmed by 1 base and J by 7 bases, leaving 18 bases between them. Germline V gene lookup returns CDR1 SGHKS and CDR2 YYEKEE (reference sequence).

This chain links TRBV5-5 with TRBJ1-2; no firm D call. Germline loops: CDR1 SGHKS, CDR2 YYEKEE (reference sequence). CDR3 length: 19 amino acids. The V end was cut by 0 bases, the J end by 0 bases, with 21 bases between. In DNA, the CDR3 is TGTGCCAGCAGCTTGGGTATCGGGGTCCGCCCTAAAGCTAACTATGGCTACACCTTC. Amino acids: CASSLGIGVRPKANYGYTF. Drawing the rest from reference TRBV5-5 and TRBJ1-2, the complete variable domain is DAGVTQSPTHLIKTRGQQVTLRCSPISGHKSVSWYQQVLGQGPQFIFQYYEKEERGRGNFPDRFSARQFPNYSSELNVNALLLGDSALYLCASSLGIGVRPKANYGYTFGSGTRLTVV.

The rearrangement uses TRBV27 and TRBJ2-7; TRBD2 matches 10 bases. Trimming at V came to 6 bases and at J to 3 bases, leaving 8 bases not matched to a gene. The V gene's germline CDR1 is MNHEY and CDR2 SMNVEV (reference sequence). CDR3 length equals 15 residues. This CDR3 is CASRPAGGPIYEQYF. The CDR3 region has the DNA TGTGCCAGCAGGCCAGCGGGAGGGCCGATCTACGAGCAGTACTTC.

The chain couples TRBV7-2 to TRBJ1-3; no definite D call. Germline V gene data show CDR1 as SGHTA and CDR2 as FQGNSA. V gave up 1 base and J gave up 0 bases, with 13 bases separating them. The CDR3 spans 17 residues. The CDR3 reads CASSLVPSWSSGNTIYF. The CDR3 DNA follows: TGTGCCAGCAGCTTAGTTCCGAGCTGGAGCTCTGGAAACACCATATATTTT.

The chain recombines TRBV30 with TRBJ2-1, with D possibly being TRBD2 (6 bases). Trimming took off 0 bases at V and 0 bases at J, with 9 bases between the two ends. This CDR3 is 15 amino acids long. Germline CDR1 reads GTSNPN; CDR2 reads SVGIG (reference sequence). The CDR3 loop is CAWSVSGSSYNEQFF. The CDR3, as DNA: TGTGCCTGGAGTGTATCCGGGAGCTCCTACAATGAGCAGTTCTTC.

The rearrangement joins TRBV20-1 to TRBJ2-3; a weak D match, TRBD2 (5 bases). This CDR3 comprises 11 residues. Trimming stripped 6 bases from V and 6 bases from J, with 10 bases between. Germline CDR1 and CDR2: DFQATT and SNEGSKA (reference sequence). CDR3 sequence (DNA): TGCAGTGCAGACGAGCGGGATACGCAGTATTTT. This encodes CSADERDTQYF.

The rearrangement links TRBV3-1 (or the pseudogene TRBV3-2) to TRBJ1-1, with a tentative D call TRBD1 (6 bases). Germline loops: CDR1 LGHDT, CDR2 YNNKEL (reference sequence). The CDR3 loop spans 16 amino acids. The V and J ends lost 5 bases and 1 base respectively, with 17 bases between them. CDR3 residues: CASSFEGGRGNTEAFF. The CDR3 DNA is TGTGCCAGCAGCTTCGAAGGAGGCAGGGGGAACACTGAAGCTTTCTTT.

The chain employs TRBV29-1 and TRBJ2-1; TRBD2 matches at 7 bases. With 7 bases clipped from V and 7 bases from J, the junction kept 16 bases outside the gene matches. Germline V CDR1 and CDR2: SQVTM, ANQGSEA. The CDR3 consists of 15 residues. The CDR3 region is CSGLGLSGGHNEQFF. CDR3 coding DNA: TGCAGCGGCCTCGGACTTTCGGGAGGCCATAATGAGCAGTTCTTC.

This chain joins TRBV12-5 and TRBJ2-1, with 8 bases fitting TRBD2. The V gene end was trimmed by 5 bases and the J gene end by 3 bases; junction bases not matched to a gene: 9. The CDR3 consists of 16 residues. Per germline, CDR1 LGHNT and CDR2 FRNRAP. CDR3 loop: CASGAPRGDSYNEQFF. The CDR3 region has the DNA TGTGCTAGTGGTGCCCCGCGGGGGGATAGCTACAATGAGCAGTTCTTC.

This sequence joins TRBV5-6 and TRBJ1-5; weak D call: TRBD1 (5 bases). The CDR3 spans 15 residues. Deletions cut 0 bases from V and 2 bases from J, with 9 bases between. The germline gives CDR1 SGHDT, CDR2 YYEEEE. The CDR3 DNA sequence: TGTGCCAGCAGCTTGGGCAGGGCGGGCAATCAGCCCCAGCATTTT. Residues: CASSLGRAGNQPQHF.

V and J are TRBV28 and TRBJ2-3; 12 nucleotides line up with TRBD2. This CDR3 is 15 amino acids long. Looked up from germline, CDR1 is MDHEN and CDR2 is SYDVKM. V dropped 6 bases and J dropped 3; count of bases not matched to a gene: 4. CDR3: CASSILAGGTDTQYF. In DNA form, the CDR3 reads TGTGCCAGCAGCATACTAGCGGGAGGTACAGATACGCAGTATTTT.

This sequence joins TRBV28 and TRBJ1-1, with D perhaps TRBD1 (6 bases). The germline V gene encodes CDR1 MDHEN and CDR2 SYDVKM. This CDR3 spans 16 amino acids. V was clipped by 6 bases and J by 4 bases, with 21 bases between them. The CDR3 protein is CASSRLGGGESTEAFF. CDR3 sequence (DNA): TGTGCCAGCAGCCGCCTAGGGGGTGGCGAATCCACTGAAGCTTTCTTT.

The chain employs TRBV6-2 or TRBV6-3 and TRBJ2-2; the D gene is possibly TRBD2 (5 bases). The CDR3 consists of 12 residues. The germline V gene encodes CDR1 MNHEY and CDR2 SVGEGT. The V end was cut by 4 bases, the J end by 6 bases, with 6 bases between. Here the CDR3 DNA reads TGTGCCAGCAGTTCGGGGTCCGGGGAGCTGTTTTTT. It is translated as CASSSGSGELFF.

The rearrangement joins TRBV5-1 to TRBJ2-7, with 9 bases aligning to TRBD1. CDR3 length: 15 amino acids. The trim removed 0 bases at V and 2 bases at J, leaving 3 bases unmatched. The germline gives CDR1 SGHRS, CDR2 YFSETQ. The CDR3 sequence is CASSLGDRVPYEQYF. The CDR3 DNA follows: TGCGCCAGCAGCTTGGGGGACAGGGTGCCCTACGAGCAGTACTTC.

The J gene is TRBJ1-5, the V gene TRBV14; tentatively, D is TRBD1 (5 bases). The CDR3 spans 14 residues. Trimming left V 4 bases short and J 1 base short, with 8 bases between. From germline, CDR1 is SGHDN and CDR2 FVKESK. The CDR3 nucleotides are TGTGCCAGCAGCCCCAGGGTCAGCAATCAGCCCCAGCATTTT. Translated: CASSPRVSNQPQHF. The full variable domain, completed using reference TRBV14 and TRBJ1-5, is EAGVTQFPSHSVIEKGQTVTLRCDPISGHDNLYWYRRVMGKEIKFLLHFVKESKQDESGMPNNRFLAERTGGTYSTLKVQPAELEDSGVYFCASSPRVSNQPQHFGDGTRLSIL.

The chain couples TRBV7-9 to TRBJ2-5; TRBD2 matches at 10 bases. The germline V gene encodes CDR1 SEHNR and CDR2 FQNEAQ (reference sequence). The CDR3 runs 16 residues. V was clipped by 0 bases and J by 1 base; unmatched bases: 2. The CDR3 nucleotides are TGTGCCAGCAGCTTAGCGCTAGCGGGGGCCCAAGAGACCCAGTACTTC. Protein product: CASSLALAGAQETQYF.